Below are 18 T cell receptor beta chains sequenced from a single sample in a study of siplizumab effects on memory and regulatory T cells. Assay used: immunoSEQ multiplex PCR; TCRdb lists only in-frame clones, some missing. The sample holds some 120,000 clones, around 94% seen once. Sequencing was done on a sample of non-Treg CD4+ T cells sorted from blood. The source is a human donor in good health.

This sequence joins TRBV6-5 and TRBJ2-5; D is unclear. The length of the CDR3 is 11 residues. Germline loops: CDR1 MNHEY, CDR2 SVGAGI. Trimming left V 5 bases short and J 6 bases short, with 7 bases between. The CDR3 sequence is CASSTRKTQYF. CDR3 DNA: TGTGCCAGCAGTACCCGGAAGACCCAGTACTTC.

This rearrangement joins TRBV12-5 to TRBJ2-1, with unresolved D. V was shortened by 4 bases and J by 1 base, with 17 bases between the two germline ends. This CDR3 is built from 17 residues. Germline V CDR1 and CDR2: LGHNT, FRNRAP. The CDR3 DNA is TGTGCTAGTGGTTCGCCGACAAGAAGGCTGTCCTACAATGAGCAGTTCTTC. Its protein is CASGSPTRRLSYNEQFF.

This chain links TRBV6-1 with TRBJ2-1, with 8 bases lining up with TRBD2. Germline CDR1 is MNHNS and CDR2 is SASEGT. This CDR3 region has 15 residues. V lost 1 base to trimming and J lost 2 bases; unmatched junction nucleotides: 1. In DNA form, the CDR3 reads TGTGCCAGCAGTGAAGAAGCGGGAGCCTACAATGAGCAGTTCTTC. Its protein product is CASSEEAGAYNEQFF.

The chain recombines TRBV6-5 with TRBJ1-6; 10 bases are a match to TRBD1. The CDR3 has 16 amino acids. V was pared by 4 bases and J by 8 bases, with 8 bases of the junction left unmatched. Germline-derived CDR1 and CDR2 are MNHEY and SVGAGI. CDR3 in amino acids: CASSLLAGQGHSPLHF. In DNA form, the CDR3 reads TGTGCCAGCAGTTTACTGGCGGGACAGGGGCATTCACCCCTCCACTTT.

V is TRBV6-1 and J is TRBJ2-1; tentatively, D is TRBD2 (6 bases). V shed 1 base and J shed 10 bases, with 17 bases lying between them. The CDR3 totals 15 residues. The germline gives CDR1 MNHNS, CDR2 SASEGT. The CDR3 nucleotides are TGTGCCAGCAGTGAAGACCCCAACGGGGGAAGGGAGCAGTTCTTC. Its translation: CASSEDPNGGREQFF.

This chain uses TRBV6-5 with TRBJ2-7; TRBD1 matches 8 bases. This CDR3 contains 15 residues. Germline V lookup: CDR1 MNHEY, CDR2 SVGAGI. V was pared by 7 bases and J by 2 bases, with 10 bases of the junction left unmatched. The CDR3 spells CASIERAGGPYEQYF. The CDR3 region has the DNA TGTGCCAGCATCGAGAGGGCAGGGGGCCCCTACGAGCAGTACTTC.

This rearrangement joins TRBV5-4 to TRBJ2-3, with TRBD2 identical over 12 bases. This CDR3 is built from 18 residues. Looked up from germline, CDR1 is SGHNT and CDR2 is YYREEE (reference sequence). Trimming cost V 4 bases and J 1 base; bases outside gene matches: 10. CDR3 loop: CASSTALAGGPRTDTQYF. In DNA form, the CDR3 reads TGTGCCAGCAGCACCGCGCTAGCGGGAGGGCCGCGCACAGATACGCAGTATTTT.

The chain recombines TRBV4-1 with TRBJ1-1; D ambiguous. Trimming took 1 base from V and 1 from J, leaving 4 bases between them. The CDR3 is 13 residues long. The germline V gene encodes CDR1 MGHRA and CDR2 YSYEKL. The CDR3 sequence: CASSQVPNTEAFF. The CDR3 DNA reads TGCGCCAGCAGCCAAGTGCCGAACACTGAAGCTTTCTTT.

The J gene is TRBJ1-5, the V gene TRBV4-1; D might be TRBD1 (6 bases). This CDR3 spans 15 amino acids. Per germline, CDR1 MGHRA and CDR2 YSYEKL. Trimming stripped 0 bases from V and 5 bases from J, with 11 bases between. The CDR3 coding sequence is TGCGCCAGCAGCCAAGACGGGACACAATATCAGCCCCAGCATTTT. Its protein is CASSQDGTQYQPQHF.

This clone was counted between two and nine times. This rearrangement joins TRBV6-5 to TRBJ1-6; 8 positions agree with TRBD1. The junction had 7 bases not matched to a gene; V was cut back by 8 bases and J by 7 bases. From germline, CDR1 is MNHEY and CDR2 SVGAGI. The CDR3 loop spans 14 amino acids. The CDR3 nucleotides are TGTGCCAGCGGCCAAACAGGGGGGAATTCACCCCTCCACTTT. As protein: CASGQTGGNSPLHF.

V and J are TRBV28 and TRBJ2-5; 10 bases are a match to TRBD1. Germline CDR1 and CDR2: MDHEN and SYDVKM. J lost 5 bases, V lost 7 bases, and 4 bases had no gene match. This CDR3 comprises 13 residues. CDR3 in DNA: TGTGCCAGCACGGGACAGGGGTGGGAGACCCAGTACTTC. As protein: CASTGQGWETQYF.

The chain links TRBV2 to TRBJ2-1; D unclear. This CDR3 is built from 12 residues. With 7 bases removed from V and 12 bases from J, the gap between germline ends came to 16 bases. Germline V gene data show CDR1 as SNHLY and CDR2 as FYNNEI. Here the CDR3 DNA reads TGTGCCAGCAACCTTCTAGTACCGGGGCAGTTCTTC. Protein sequence: CASNLLVPGQFF.

This clone was observed a handful of times. CDR3 nucleotide sequence: TGCGCCAGCAGAAACCGACTAGCGGGAGGCAATGAGCAGTTCTTC. Encoded protein: CASRNRLAGGNEQFF. The rearrangement links TRBV4-1 to TRBJ2-1; 13 bases match TRBD2. The CDR3 is 15 amino acids. Germline V gives CDR1 MGHRA, CDR2 YSYEKL. The trim removed 6 bases at V and 6 bases at J, leaving 5 bases unmatched.

This chain uses TRBV11-1 with TRBJ2-7; the match to TRBD1 covers 8 bases. The V segment lost 1 base and the J segment 2 bases; nucleotides outside the gene matches: 7. The CDR3 loop spans 16 amino acids. CDR1 SGHAT and CDR2 FQDESV come from the germline V gene (reference sequence). The CDR3: CASSLGGPGGPYEQYF. CDR3 nucleotides: TGTGCCAGCAGCTTAGGCGGGCCAGGGGGCCCCTACGAGCAGTACTTC.

J is TRBJ2-1 and V is TRBV6-5; 7 bases are shared with TRBD2. Trimming took 2 bases from V and 12 from J; bases not matched to a gene: 7. The CDR3 spans 13 residues. In germline, CDR1 is MNHEY, CDR2 SVGAGI. The CDR3 reads CASSYLAEAGQFF. The CDR3 coding sequence is TGTGCCAGCAGTTACCTAGCGGAGGCTGGGCAGTTCTTC.

CDR3: CASSLRDGDTEAFF. As DNA, the CDR3 is TGTGCCAGCAGTCTTAGGGATGGTGACACTGAAGCTTTCTTT. The rearrangement uses TRBV7-9 and TRBJ1-1, with D unclear. Trimming cost V 6 bases and J 3 bases, with 14 bases left between them. The CDR3 length is 14 residues. Germline lookup yields CDR1 SEHNR and CDR2 FQNEAQ (reference sequence). The variable domain in full, completed from reference TRBV7-9 and TRBJ1-1, reads DTGVSQNPRHKITKRGQNVTFRCDPISEHNRLYWYRQTLGQGPEFLTYFQNEAQLEKSRLLSDRFSAERPKGSFSTLEIQRTEQGDSAMYLCASSLRDGDTEAFFGQGTRLTVV.

The chain employs TRBV7-9 and TRBJ2-1, with no clear D. The length of the CDR3 is 15 residues. Germline V gene sequence: CDR1 SEHNR, CDR2 FQNEAQ (reference sequence). Trimming cost V 0 bases and J 2 bases, with 8 bases left between them. This CDR3 reads CASSLALGTYNEQFF. The CDR3 DNA follows: TGTGCCAGCAGCTTAGCCCTGGGGACCTACAATGAGCAGTTCTTC. The variable domain in full, with the rest retrieved from reference TRBV7-9 and TRBJ2-1, is DTGVSQNPRHKITKRGQNVTFRCDPISEHNRLYWYRQTLGQGPEFLTYFQNEAQLEKSRLLSDRFSAERPKGSFSTLEIQRTEQGDSAMYLCASSLALGTYNEQFFGPGTRLTVL.

This rearrangement joins TRBV2 to TRBJ2-5; 10 bases match TRBD2. The CDR3 has 18 residues. CDR1 is SNHLY, CDR2 FYNNEI, per germline. Germline trimming cut 6 bases from V and 7 bases from J; bases unmatched to any gene: 20. This CDR3 is CASSPTLTSGPVRSTQYF. CDR3 DNA sequence: TGTGCCAGCAGCCCGACATTGACTAGCGGGCCGGTTAGATCGACCCAGTACTTC. The whole variable domain, remainder taken from reference TRBV2 and TRBJ2-5, is EPEVTQTPSHQVTQMGQEVILRCVPISNHLYFYWYRQILGQKVEFLVSFYNNEISEKSEIFDDQFSVERPDGSNFTLKIRSTKLEDSAMYFCASSPTLTSGPVRSTQYFGPGTRLLVL.